These 30 T cell receptor beta chains came from one sample sequenced in a study of T cell responses to AZD1222 COVID-19 vaccine. TCRdb's copy holds only in-frame clones and misses some; the assay was immunoSEQ multiplex PCR. The sample lists around 26,000 clones, roughly 88% seen once, with roughly 2.5% in the top ten. The sequencing here drew on peripheral blood, taken 28 days after the second AZD1222 dose. These receptors all stem from an adult who received the AZD1222 COVID-19 vaccine.

The chain has TRBV7-2 and TRBJ1-4; 7 nucleotides agree with TRBD1. The V and J ends lost 2 bases and 8 bases, in that order; junction bases with no gene match: 8. CDR3 length: 15 residues. Per the germline V gene, CDR1 is SGHTA and CDR2 is FQGNSA. The CDR3 coding sequence is TGTGCCAGCAGCTTAAGGGCAGGGGGAGGAGAAAAACTGTTTTTT. Translated, it gives CASSLRAGGGEKLFF.

The chain links TRBV4-3 to TRBJ1-6; D gene uncertain. Germline V CDR1 and CDR2: LGHNA, YSLEER. The CDR3 runs 13 residues. Trimming removed 0 bases at V and 10 bases at J, with 7 bases between. The CDR3 DNA is TGCGCCAGCAGCCAAGAAGGAGCCTCACCCCTCCACTTT. This translates into CASSQEGASPLHF.

The rearrangement links TRBV29-1 to TRBJ1-1, with D hard to call. The CDR3 has 13 amino acids. Trimming removed 1 base from V and 4 bases from J, with 10 bases in between. The V gene's germline CDR1 is SQVTM and CDR2 ANQGSEA. CDR3 DNA sequence: TGCAGCGTTGAAGCCCATCCGTCCACTGAAGCTTTCTTT. Residues: CSVEAHPSTEAFF.

This clone was picked up a small number of times. The chain carries TRBV7-2 and TRBJ2-4, with 8 bases fitting TRBD1. V gave up 6 bases and J gave up 1 base; unmatched junction bases: 14. The V gene's germline CDR1 is SGHTA and CDR2 FQGNSA. The CDR3 runs 18 residues. This CDR3 is CASSLRGNRDRAKNIQYF. CDR3 sequence (DNA): TGTGCCAGCAGTCTAAGGGGGAATCGGGACAGGGCCAAAAACATTCAGTACTTC. The whole variable domain, filled in from reference TRBV7-2 and TRBJ2-4, reads GAGVSQSPSNKVTEKGKDVELRCDPISGHTALYWYRQSLGQGLEFLIYFQGNSAPDKSGLPSDRFSAERTGGSVSTLTIQRTQQEDSAVYLCASSLRGNRDRAKNIQYFGAGTRLSVL.

The chain couples TRBV2 to TRBJ1-2, with 7 bases lining up with TRBD1. This CDR3 comprises 15 residues. Per the germline V gene, CDR1 is SNHLY and CDR2 is FYNNEI. Trimming at V came to 6 bases and at J to 2 bases, leaving 9 bases not matched to a gene. CDR3 sequence (DNA): TGTGCCAGCAGGAACAGGGACAGCGGAAACTATGGCTACACCTTC. Translation gives CASRNRDSGNYGYTF.

This rearrangement joins TRBV4-3 to TRBJ2-2; D may be TRBD1 (6 bases). This CDR3 has 14 amino acids. CDR1 LGHNA and CDR2 YSLEER come from the germline V gene. Trimming removed 8 bases from V and 5 bases from J, with 15 bases in between. The CDR3 loop reads CASGVEQGTGELFF. CDR3 bases: TGCGCCAGCGGGGTCGAACAGGGAACCGGGGAGCTGTTTTTT.

The chain links TRBV14 to TRBJ2-3; D remains ambiguous. The germline CDR1 and CDR2 sequences are SGHDN and FVKESK. Trimming took 5 bases from V and 0 from J, leaving 3 bases between them. The CDR3 spans 12 residues. CDR3 sequence: CASSTSTDTQYF. The CDR3, as DNA: TGTGCCAGCAGCACGAGCACAGATACGCAGTATTTT.

The V and J genes are TRBV29-1 and TRBJ1-1; no firm D call. Germline CDR1 SQVTM, CDR2 ANQGSEA. V was clipped by 7 bases and J by 1 base, with 13 bases between them. The CDR3 has 13 amino acids. The CDR3: CSAYETENTEAFF. Here the CDR3 DNA reads TGCAGCGCCTACGAAACAGAGAACACTGAAGCTTTCTTT.

The genes are TRBV25-1 and TRBJ1-5; possible D gene TRBD1, 6 bases. The CDR3 sequence is 14 residues long. Germline V gives CDR1 MGHDK, CDR2 SYGVNS. Trimming took 4 bases from V and 7 from J, leaving 14 bases between them. The CDR3 here is CASSGGGIGQPQHF. As DNA, the CDR3 is TGTGCCAGCAGTGGAGGGGGTATTGGACAGCCCCAGCATTTT.

The J gene is TRBJ1-6, the V gene TRBV5-1; the D gene is possibly TRBD1 (5 bases). Germline CDR1 SGHRS, CDR2 YFSETQ. The CDR3 totals 14 residues. With 3 bases removed from V and 5 bases from J, the gap between germline ends came to 9 bases. The CDR3 DNA sequence: TGCGCCAGCAGCTCCGGGGCCGATAATTCACCCCTCCACTTT. Its protein is CASSSGADNSPLHF.

The chain has TRBV13 and TRBJ1-1, with TRBD1 matching 9 bases. The germline V gene has CDR1 PRHDT and CDR2 FYEKMQ (reference sequence). CDR3 size: 14 residues. Trimming cost V 4 bases and J 4 bases; bases outside gene matches: 4. The CDR3 region has the DNA TGTGCCAGCAGCTCTCTGACAGGGGGCACTGAAGCTTTCTTT. Protein: CASSSLTGGTEAFF.

The gene calls are TRBV7-2 and TRBJ1-3; possible D gene TRBD1, 5 bases. V lost 2 bases to trimming and J lost 4 bases, with 18 bases between them. The CDR3 is 17 amino acids. Germline V lookup: CDR1 SGHTA, CDR2 FQGNSA. CDR3 in DNA: TGTGCCAGCAGCTTACAAGGGGTTGGGGGATCCGGAAACACCATATATTTT. Protein: CASSLQGVGGSGNTIYF. Full variable domain (rest looked up from reference TRBV7-2 and TRBJ1-3): GAGVSQSPSNKVTEKGKDVELRCDPISGHTALYWYRQSLGQGLEFLIYFQGNSAPDKSGLPSDRFSAERTGGSVSTLTIQRTQQEDSAVYLCASSLQGVGGSGNTIYFGEGSWLTVV.

CDR3 sequence reads: CASSFGAGGPGTGELFF. The CDR3 DNA reads as TGTGCCAGCAGCTTTGGTGCGGGGGGGCCTGGGACCGGGGAGCTGTTTTTT. The chain links TRBV7-6 to TRBJ2-2; TRBD2 agrees at 9 bases. With V trimmed by 3 bases and J by 5 bases, 10 bases remained unmatched. The CDR3 totals 17 residues. Germline values: CDR1 SGHVS, CDR2 FNYEAQ.

This chain connects TRBV7-9 to TRBJ2-7, with D possibly called TRBD1 or TRBD2 (6 bases each). CDR1 is SEHNR, CDR2 FQNEAQ, per germline (reference sequence). Trimming removed 5 bases at V and 3 bases at J, with 14 bases between. The CDR3 is 14 residues long. Here the CDR3 DNA reads TGTGCCAGCAGCCTAGGGGGGCTAGGCTACGAGCAGTACTTC. This codes for CASSLGGLGYEQYF.

The chain employs TRBV19 and TRBJ1-1; 7 bases are shared with TRBD1. Germline V gives CDR1 LNHDA, CDR2 SQIVND (reference sequence). V dropped 7 bases and J dropped 1; count of bases not matched to a gene: 6. CDR3 length equals 14 residues. The chain's CDR3 is CASTLGQSNTEAFF. CDR3 nucleotide sequence: TGTGCCAGTACCCTGGGACAGTCGAACACTGAAGCTTTCTTT.

This chain links TRBV15 with TRBJ2-5; the D gene is possibly TRBD1 (6 bases). The CDR3 extends over 14 amino acids. Looked up from germline, CDR1 is LNHNV and CDR2 is YYDKDF (reference sequence). Trimming stripped 2 bases from V and 4 bases from J, with 11 bases between. CDR3 residues: CATSRQGRVETQYF. CDR3 nucleotides: TGTGCCACCAGCAGACAGGGGCGGGTAGAGACCCAGTACTTC.

The chain carries TRBV5-1 and TRBJ2-3, with D maybe TRBD2 (6 bases). Trimming stripped 1 base from V and 5 bases from J, with 8 bases between. The CDR3 length is 13 residues. Germline V CDR1 and CDR2: SGHRS, YFSETQ. CDR3 DNA: TGCGCCAGCAGCTTGCCGGGGGAAGATACGCAGTATTTT. This codes for CASSLPGEDTQYF.

The rearrangement uses TRBV2 and TRBJ2-4; TRBD1 agrees at 8 bases. This CDR3 has 19 residues. Germline loops: CDR1 SNHLY, CDR2 FYNNEI. The V segment lost 2 bases and the J segment 0 bases; nucleotides outside the gene matches: 12. The CDR3 spells CASSERQTGVTLAKNIQYF. The CDR3 nucleotides are TGTGCCAGCAGTGAAAGGCAGACAGGGGTCACCCTAGCCAAAAACATTCAGTACTTC. The whole variable domain, filled in from reference TRBV2 and TRBJ2-4, reads EPEVTQTPSHQVTQMGQEVILRCVPISNHLYFYWYRQILGQKVEFLVSFYNNEISEKSEIFDDQFSVERPDGSNFTLKIRSTKLEDSAMYFCASSERQTGVTLAKNIQYFGAGTRLSVL.

The chain recombines TRBV6-5 with TRBJ2-7; tentative D call: TRBD1 (5 bases). Germline V gene lookup returns CDR1 MNHEY and CDR2 SVGAGI. The CDR3 contains 16 residues. Trimming left V 2 bases short and J 7 bases short, with 21 bases between. The CDR3 nucleotides are TGTGCCAGCAGTTACGGTGGCAGGGCCATTCCTAGAGAGCAGTACTTC. Encoded protein: CASSYGGRAIPREQYF.

V is TRBV20-1 and J is TRBJ2-1; D remains unclear. The CDR3 contains 11 residues. Germline V gene data show CDR1 as DFQATT and CDR2 as SNEGSKA (reference sequence). Trimming removed 5 bases from V and 7 bases from J, with 9 bases in between. This CDR3 is CSAPTRNEQFF. In nucleotides, the CDR3 is TGCAGTGCTCCGACGCGGAATGAGCAGTTCTTC.

The V call is TRBV7-9, the J call TRBJ2-4; tentative D call: TRBD1 (6 bases). CDR1 is SEHNR and CDR2 is FQNEAQ in the germline V gene (reference sequence). CDR3 length equals 14 residues. Between the trimmed V and J ends, which lost 6 bases and 0 bases, there was a span of 9 bases. The DNA of the CDR3 is TGTGCCAGCAGTACGGACAGAGCCAAAAACATTCAGTACTTC. It encodes CASSTDRAKNIQYF.

The chain couples TRBV7-9 to TRBJ2-1, with a possible D match to TRBD2 (5 bases). CDR1 and CDR2 (germline): SEHNR, FQNEAQ (reference sequence). V lost 2 bases, J lost 0 bases, and 11 bases lay in between. This CDR3 has 16 residues. The CDR3: CASSLPGGRSYNEQFF. In DNA, the CDR3 is TGTGCCAGCAGCTTACCCGGCGGGCGCTCCTACAATGAGCAGTTCTTC.

The chain recombines TRBV28 with TRBJ1-1; D possibly corresponds to TRBD1 (6 bases). CDR1 and CDR2 (germline): MDHEN, SYDVKM. V lost 6 bases, J lost 1 base, and 9 bases lay in between. The CDR3 is made up of 13 amino acids. The CDR3, as DNA: TGTGCCAGCAGGTCACAGGGGAACACTGAAGCTTTCTTT. Protein: CASRSQGNTEAFF.

This chain connects TRBV11-2 to TRBJ2-5; D might be TRBD2 (6 bases). CDR3 size: 15 residues. The V and J ends lost 2 bases and 2 bases respectively, with 12 bases between them. Germline CDR1 reads SGHAT; CDR2 reads FQNNGV. The CDR3 protein is CASSLPLGGQETQYF. The CDR3 coding sequence is TGTGCCAGCAGCTTACCCCTTGGGGGGCAAGAGACCCAGTACTTC.

The chain combines TRBV6-2 or TRBV6-3 with TRBJ1-2, with D possibly matching TRBD1 (5 bases). This CDR3 contains 11 residues. Germline V gene lookup returns CDR1 MNHEY and CDR2 SVGEGT. The germline V and J ends were trimmed by 4 bases and 5 bases, with 5 bases remaining between them. The CDR3 bases are TGTGCCAGCAGTTCAGGGTATGGCTACACCTTC. Translation gives CASSSGYGYTF.

V and J are TRBV27 and TRBJ1-3, with D possibly TRBD1 on 6 matching bases. V gave up 0 bases and J gave up 4 bases, with 13 bases separating them. The CDR3 length is 16 residues. Germline loops: CDR1 MNHEY, CDR2 SMNVEV (reference sequence). CDR3 bases: TGTGCCAGCAGTTTATCGGGGCGGGGGCAGGGAAACACCATATATTTT. This translates into CASSLSGRGQGNTIYF.

The J gene is TRBJ2-7, the V gene TRBV4-3, with D uncertain. The CDR3 is made up of 15 amino acids. Germline CDR1 is LGHNA and CDR2 is YSLEER. The V end lost 0 bases, the J end lost 3 bases, and 12 bases lay between the germline ends. The CDR3 protein is CASSQDWPGVYEQYF. CDR3 nucleotides: TGCGCCAGCAGCCAAGATTGGCCAGGAGTCTACGAGCAGTACTTC.

The rearrangement uses TRBV15 and TRBJ2-5; D is ambiguous. CDR3 length equals 12 residues. Germline values: CDR1 LNHNV, CDR2 YYDKDF (reference sequence). Trimming removed 3 bases from V and 2 bases from J, with 4 bases in between. Here the CDR3 reads CATSRAQETQYF. In DNA form, the CDR3 reads TGTGCCACCAGCAGGGCTCAAGAGACCCAGTACTTC.

The J gene is TRBJ1-6, the V gene TRBV5-4; 7 nucleotides align to TRBD1. Trimming took 2 bases from V and 7 from J; bases not matched to a gene: 6. This CDR3 has 15 residues. Germline V CDR1 and CDR2: SGHNT, YYREEE (reference sequence). The DNA of the CDR3 is TGTGCCAGCAGCTTACTGACAGGGAACAATTCACCCCTCCACTTT. The encoded protein is CASSLLTGNNSPLHF.

This chain joins TRBV11-2 and TRBJ2-3; 9 positions match TRBD1. CDR3 length equals 15 residues. CDR1 and CDR2 (germline): SGHAT, FQNNGV. V was clipped by 2 bases and J by 3 bases; unmatched bases: 3. The CDR3 DNA reads as TGTGCCAGCAGCTTAAGGACAGGGGTAACAGATACGCAGTATTTT. Residues: CASSLRTGVTDTQYF.